The present T cell receptor beta chain was sequenced within a study of identical twins. Study findings and constraints: Invariant MAIT and iNKT cells could partly confound zero-insertion analyses. Fewer insertions were carried by abundant cord blood beta clonotypes, but none was seen in memory repertoires.

Template switching, a step in the protocol, added a universal primer site, and cDNA carried unique molecular identifiers. Each CDR3 protein gets one entry after TCRdb re-called the 5' RACE reads with MiXCR. Of roughly 350,000 distinct CDR3 sequences listed, approximately 10% are singletons. Germline assignment: CDR1 MNHEY and CDR2 SMNVEV (reference sequence). After removal of 5 bases from V and 10 bases from J, the junction contained 13 bases not matched to a gene. The CDR3 sequence is 15 residues long. All donors were healthy, and all were Caucasian. The sample holds a few counts of this clonotype. As yet, its antigen is unknown.

Sequencing was performed on naive T cells sorted from blood. This sequence joins TRBV27 and TRBJ2-1, with 8 bases aligning to TRBD1. The clonotype was recovered from a woman in her fifties or sixties in good health. CDR3 loop: CASSEHRDRFVEQFF. The CDR3 coding sequence is TGTGCCAGCAGTGAGCACCGGGACAGGTTTGTCGAGCAGTTCTTC.